This is a list of T cell receptor beta chains from one sample in a study of shared clonotypes between healthy human individuals. Libraries were prepared by immunoSEQ multiplex PCR; TCRdb keeps only in-frame clonotypes and omits some of them. This sample has approximately 320,000 clones, with around two thirds found just once. The material sequenced was memory CD4+ T cells sorted from blood. Every receptor here comes from a man between 25 and 39 years old in good health. Both conserved end residues are part of each CDR3. Clone size is given for some rows only: seen once, a few or many times, or a class if the clone is expanded.

V gene	clone size	J gene	CDR3 protein
TRBV28	.	TRBJ2-3	CASSTLRPDTQYF
TRBV11-2	.	TRBJ2-1	CASSLGRYNEQFF
TRBV4-3	.	TRBJ2-1	CASSQGIGDLTYNEQFF
TRBV5-4	.	TRBJ2-1	CASSMTSGSPEQFF
TRBV7-2	.	TRBJ1-1	CASSLVENTEAFF
TRBV15	.	TRBJ2-3	CATSRDYYRGLADTQYF
TRBV18	few	TRBJ1-1	CASSLQQGAETEAFF
TRBV6-1	.	TRBJ2-1	CASSEAPGRFAAPWQFF
TRBV12-5	few	TRBJ1-2	CASGPGGLGYTF
TRBV5-6	.	TRBJ1-5	CASSLGRGYSNQPQHF
TRBV6-6	.	TRBJ2-5	CASSYTLGGLKETQYF
TRBV19	few	TRBJ2-7	CASSSHPTGVYEQYF
TRBV6-1	.	TRBJ2-2	CASSGLAGHTGELFF
TRBV28	.	TRBJ2-1	CASSTQGLVGNEQFF
TRBV19	once	TRBJ1-1	CASSPISNTEAFF